This is a list of T cell receptor beta chains from one sample in a study of T cells after yellow fever vaccination. MiXCR, applied by TCRdb to the 5' RACE reads, yields one record per CDR3 protein. Here the sample spans 120,000 or so distinct CDR3 sequences, under 9% being singletons. The sequencing here drew on CD8+ T cells sorted from PBMCs, taken on the day of the yellow fever booster vaccination. These receptors were obtained from a man aged 18 to 30 who received the YFV17D yellow fever vaccine. Each CDR3 is given with its conserved first and last residue. The D gene is left open where the match is weak. Clone size is not always given. Where it is, it says once, few, many or a class for expanded clones.

clone size: .
D gene: .
V gene: TRBV12-3/TRBV12-4
J gene: TRBJ1-3
CDR3 protein: CASSRWTAGNTIYF
CDR3 DNA: TGTGCCAGCAGTCGGTGGACAGCTGGAAACACCATATATTTT

clone size: .
D gene: .
V gene: TRBV12-3/TRBV12-4
J gene: TRBJ2-1
CDR3 protein: CASTPFEGRRYNEQFF
CDR3 DNA: TGTGCCAGCACCCCGTTTGAGGGCCGGCGCTACAATGAGCAGTTCTTC

clone size: few
D gene: .
V gene: TRBV4-3
J gene: TRBJ1-3
CDR3 protein: CASSQVSVSGNTIYF
CDR3 DNA: TGCGCCAGCAGCCAAGTTTCCGTCTCTGGAAACACCATATATTTT

clone size: few
D gene: .
V gene: TRBV20-1
J gene: TRBJ2-7
CDR3 protein: CSARDGVLSYEQYF
CDR3 DNA: TGCAGTGCTAGAGATGGAGTGTTGAGCTACGAGCAGTACTTC

clone size: many
D gene: TRBD2
V gene: TRBV11-2
J gene: TRBJ2-1
CDR3 protein: CASSLAFAAGVYNEQFF
CDR3 DNA: TGTGCCAGCAGCTTAGCTTTCGCGGCGGGGGTATACAATGAGCAGTTCTTC

clone size: many
D gene: .
V gene: TRBV10-3
J gene: TRBJ2-5
CDR3 protein: CAISELQETQYF
CDR3 DNA: TGTGCCATCAGTGAGCTCCAAGAGACCCAGTACTTC

clone size: .
D gene: .
V gene: TRBV6-1
J gene: TRBJ1-5
CDR3 protein: CASSEFLGVSNQPQHF
CDR3 DNA: TGTGCCAGCAGTGAATTCTTAGGGGTAAGCAATCAGCCCCAGCATTTT

clone size: .
D gene: TRBD2
V gene: TRBV4-3
J gene: TRBJ2-1
CDR3 protein: CASSQRGDYLSNEQFF
CDR3 DNA: TGCGCCAGCAGCCAAAGAGGGGACTACCTAAGCAATGAGCAGTTCTTC

clone size: .
D gene: .
V gene: TRBV4-3
J gene: TRBJ2-7
CDR3 protein: CASSQGEFGYEQYF
CDR3 DNA: TGCGCCAGCAGCCAAGGAGAGTTCGGATACGAGCAGTACTTC

clone size: few
D gene: .
V gene: TRBV7-2
J gene: TRBJ1-1
CDR3 protein: CASSLGAWEGRNTEAFF
CDR3 DNA: TGTGCCAGCAGCTTAGGGGCATGGGAGGGAAGGAACACTGAAGCTTTCTTT